The table lists the clone carrying this TCR beta chain with a count of one. The data were obtained in a study of blood T cell repertoires in COVID-19. Using immunoSEQ multiplex PCR, the repertoire was profiled, and TCRdb retains in-frame clones only, with some absent. The data hold tens of thousands of clones, with 89% observed a single time. V dropped 0 bases and J dropped 1; count of bases not matched to a gene: 0. This CDR3 spans 15 amino acids. Germline CDR1 reads SGHRS; CDR2 reads YFSETQ. The sample comprised peripheral blood. The sequence was obtained from a man in his fifties or sixties with COVID-19, enrolled during active disease. The genes are TRBV5-1 and TRBJ2-3; 9 bases line up with TRBD1. The CDR3 DNA sequence: TGCGCCAGCAGCTTGGGACAGGGGGGCACAGATACGCAGTATTTT. Translation: CASSLGQGGTDTQYF.